Sequencing of this T cell receptor beta chain was carried out in a study of T-cell memory formation after mild COVID-19. Study-wide points: Researchers found some responding clones in pre-infection memory, a sign that cross-reactive memory joined. SARS-CoV-2 specificity of second-wave clones peaking day 37 was unconfirmed.

Per germline, CDR1 MNHEY and CDR2 SVGEGT. After removal of 2 bases from V and 5 bases from J, the junction contained 11 bases not matched to a gene. The CDR3 runs to 17 residues. Libraries for TCRalpha and TCRbeta carried sample barcodes and unique molecular identifiers via 5'RACE. Via MiXCR, TCRdb re-called the 5' RACE reads, giving one row per CDR3 protein. The sample contains about 440,000 distinct CDR3 sequences, around 19% of which appear only once. Turning to this clonotype: Its antigen is as yet unknown.

The sequenced sample consisted of PBMCs or a T cell subset sorted from them (not recorded which). The genes are TRBV6-2 or TRBV6-3 and TRBJ2-7; 11 nucleotides agree with TRBD1. The sequence was obtained from an adult woman who had mild COVID-19 (a few samples of this study predate the infection). Cell type and time point are not known. This CDR3 is CASSYPFQAGQGDEQYF. CDR3 DNA sequence: TGTGCCAGCAGTTACCCGTTCCAGGCGGGACAGGGGGACGAGCAGTACTTC.